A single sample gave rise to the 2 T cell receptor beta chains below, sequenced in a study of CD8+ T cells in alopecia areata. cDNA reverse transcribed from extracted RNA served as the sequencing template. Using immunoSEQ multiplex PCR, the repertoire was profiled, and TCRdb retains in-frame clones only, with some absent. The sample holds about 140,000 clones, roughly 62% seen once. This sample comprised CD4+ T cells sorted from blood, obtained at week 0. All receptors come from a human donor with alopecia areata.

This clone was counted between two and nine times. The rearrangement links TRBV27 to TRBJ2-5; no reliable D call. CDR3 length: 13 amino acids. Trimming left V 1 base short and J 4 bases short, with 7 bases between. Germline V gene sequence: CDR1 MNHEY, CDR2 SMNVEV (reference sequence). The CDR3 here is CASSLFWGETQYF. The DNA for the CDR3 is TGTGCCAGCAGTTTATTTTGGGGAGAGACCCAGTACTTC.

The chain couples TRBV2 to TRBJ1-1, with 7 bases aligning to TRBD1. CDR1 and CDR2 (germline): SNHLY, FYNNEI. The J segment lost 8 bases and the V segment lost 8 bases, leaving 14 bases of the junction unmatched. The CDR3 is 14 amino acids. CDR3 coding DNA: TGTGCCAGCGTTAAATCAGATTGGGACAGCGAAGCTTTCTTT. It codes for CASVKSDWDSEAFF.